The clone carrying this T cell receptor beta chain was seen ten or more times. No antigen is known for it. The CDR3 is 17 residues long. With V trimmed by 4 bases and J by 3 bases, 9 bases remained unmatched. Per germline, CDR1 SGHRS and CDR2 YFSETQ. Time point reported: longitudinal time-point 3. Libraries used 2 million unsorted PBMCs kept frozen in RNAlater. Synthesis of cDNA was carried out by template-switch 5'RACE. The reaction used 10-nucleotide random UMIs. Each CDR3 protein is one row after TCRdb ran MiXCR on the 5' RACE reads. The sample includes approximately 80,000 distinct CDR3 sequences, around 4.5% of them seen just once. The entry originates in a study of neurological immune-mediated disorders. Findings of the study overall: Association with the multiple sclerosis repertoire cluster was not found for any clinical or MRI feature.

The sample comprised PBMCs. The clonotype comes from a woman aged 60-75 years with multiple sclerosis. V and J are TRBV5-1 and TRBJ1-6; 8 bases line up with TRBD1. For the CDR3, the DNA is TGCGCCAGCAGCGGGGCAGGGGGCCCCTTCTATAATTCACCCCTCCACTTT. This gives the protein CASSGAGGPFYNSPLHF.